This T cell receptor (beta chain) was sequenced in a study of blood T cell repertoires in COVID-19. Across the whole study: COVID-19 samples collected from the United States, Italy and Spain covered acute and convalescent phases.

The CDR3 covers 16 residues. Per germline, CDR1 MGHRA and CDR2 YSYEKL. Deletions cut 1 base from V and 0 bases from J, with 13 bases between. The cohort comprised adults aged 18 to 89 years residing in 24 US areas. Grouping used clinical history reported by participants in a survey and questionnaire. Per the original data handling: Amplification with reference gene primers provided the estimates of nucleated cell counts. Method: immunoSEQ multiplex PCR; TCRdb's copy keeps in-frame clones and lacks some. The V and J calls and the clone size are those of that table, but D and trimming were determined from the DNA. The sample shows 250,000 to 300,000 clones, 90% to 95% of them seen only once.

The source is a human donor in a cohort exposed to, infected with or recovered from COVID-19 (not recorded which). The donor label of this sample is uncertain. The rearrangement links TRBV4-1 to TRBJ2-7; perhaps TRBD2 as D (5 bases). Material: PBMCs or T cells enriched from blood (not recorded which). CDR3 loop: CASSQGRALSSYEQYF. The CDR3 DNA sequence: TGCGCCAGCAGCCAAGGGCGGGCCCTAAGCTCCTACGAGCAGTACTTC.